Listed here are 3 T cell receptor beta chains from one sample, sequenced in a study of response to subunit inactivated influenza vaccine. MiXCR was run by TCRdb on the RT-PCR reads, yielding one entry per CDR3 protein. The sample yields hundreds of thousands of distinct CDR3 sequences, roughly 10% seen once. The sequencing used PBMCs from blood, collected on the day of vaccination. These receptors were taken from a man between 50 and 59 years old who received an inactivated influenza vaccine.

This clonotype was seen a handful of times. The chain recombines TRBV12-3 or TRBV12-4 with TRBJ2-3, with D unclear. The V and J ends lost 3 bases and 0 bases respectively, with 4 bases between them. The CDR3 sequence is 13 residues long. The CDR3 DNA follows: TGTGCCAGCAGTTTTCTTAGCACAGATACGCAGTATTTT. Translated: CASSFLSTDTQYF.

This clonotype was observed many times. CDR3 amino acids: CSVGRSSYNEQFF. Written as DNA, the CDR3 is TGCAGCGTTGGGAGGAGCTCCTACAATGAGCAGTTCTTC. The gene calls are TRBV29-1 and TRBJ2-1; TRBD2 might be the D (5 bases). Deletions cut 4 bases from V and 0 bases from J, with 7 bases between. This CDR3 is built from 13 residues. Germline values: CDR1 SQVTM, CDR2 ANQGSEA.

This clonotype has more than one count but fewer than ten. DNA for the CDR3: TGTGCCAGCAGTTACACGAGCGGGAGAGTACGGTATAGGGAGACCCAGTACTTC. It specifies CASSYTSGRVRYRETQYF. V and J are TRBV6-5 and TRBJ2-5, with 8 bases matching TRBD2. J was trimmed by 5 bases and V by 2 bases; bases with no gene match: 16. Per germline, CDR1 MNHEY and CDR2 SVGAGI. This CDR3 spans 18 amino acids.